Presented here are 4 T cell receptor beta chains from one specimen sequenced in a study of T cells in women clearing cervical HPV infection. Profiling relied on immunoSEQ multiplex PCR, and the TCRdb table lists in-frame clones only, not all of them. The listing records tens of thousands of clones. Material: blood buffy coat. These TCRs come from a woman between 18 and 70 years old with a cervical HPV16 infection that either progressed to CIN3+ or cleared (not recorded which).

In regard to this clone: Read sequence stops 3 residues before the CDR3 end, and the germline J gene provides the missing end. The chain joins TRBV7-9 to TRBJ1-1, with D possibly TRBD1 on 6 matching bases. The CDR3 consists of 14 residues. The germline V gene encodes CDR1 SEHNR and CDR2 FQNEAQ (reference sequence). The CDR3 spells CASSPSIGGLAAFF. The part of the CDR3 DNA that was read is TGTGCCAGCAGCCCCAGCATAGGGGGACTAGCA.

Concerning this clone: The CDR3 end falls 3 residues outside the read, so it is completed with the germline J gene. V usage is TRBV7-2 and J usage is TRBJ2-5; 8 bases line up with TRBD2. J lost 4 bases, V lost 4 bases, and 8 bases had no gene match. The CDR3 extends over 15 amino acids. Germline CDR1 is SGHTA and CDR2 is FQGNSA. The CDR3 DNA, read in part, is TGTGCCAGCAGCTCCTATACGGGGGGGGGAGAGACC. It codes for CASSSYTGGGET. The full CDR3 reads CASSSYTGGGETQYF. The variable domain in full, with the rest retrieved from reference TRBV7-2 and TRBJ2-5, is GAGVSQSPSNKVTEKGKDVELRCDPISGHTALYWYRQSLGQGLEFLIYFQGNSAPDKSGLPSDRFSAERTGGSVSTLTIQRTQQEDSAVYLCASSSYTGGGETQYFGPGTRLLVL.

In the case of this clone: The read ends 3 residues shy of where the CDR3 ends; the end is completed using the germline J gene. The chain joins TRBV2 to TRBJ2-3; TRBD2 matches 7 bases. The CDR3 has 15 amino acids. Trimming removed 4 bases from V and 2 bases from J; junction bases left unmatched: 6. Per the germline V gene, CDR1 is SNHLY and CDR2 is FYNNEI. CDR3 amino acids: CASSGGSGYTDTQYF. CDR3 DNA, as far as it was read: TGTGCCAGCAGTGGCGGGAGCGGGTACACAGATACG.

With regard to this clone: The read ends 3 residues early relative to the CDR3; the germline J gene fills the gap. This chain uses TRBV20-1 with TRBJ1-2, with D possibly TRBD1 on 5 matching bases. Germline V lookup: CDR1 DFQATT, CDR2 SNEGSKA (reference sequence). The CDR3 totals 14 residues. CDR3 loop: CSAPSASVTDTYTF. The part of the CDR3 DNA that was read is TGCAGTGCTCCCTCGGCGTCGGTGACAGATACG.